This T cell receptor beta chain was documented in a study of graft-versus-host responses after intestinal transplantation. Notes on this clone: Antigen specificity is unknown.

Germline CDR1 is SGHVS and CDR2 is FQNEAQ. The CDR3 contains 13 residues. V lost 5 bases and J 5 bases, leaving 12 bases between the germline ends. General study findings and limits: Peak levels of circulating GvH clones tracked with early post-transplant HvG declines. GvH clones occurred in recipient marrow; some first appeared in ileum or blood. High graft-versus-host to host-versus-graft clonal ratios were seen in allografts of patients with graft-donor T cell macrochimerism.

Sequenced by immunoSEQ multiplex PCR; TCRdb stores in-frame clones only, minus some. The repertoire has about 10,000 clones, almost 95% of them found once; the top ten carry approximately 3.6%. Sequenced material: PBMCs, taken around 40 days after intestinal transplantation. This chain joins TRBV7-8 and TRBJ1-1, with D possibly matching TRBD1 (5 bases). This TCR was sampled from a human patient who received an intestinal transplant, so some T cells may come from the graft donor. Here the CDR3 DNA reads TGTGCCAGCAGCCATGGGGGTAGGACTGAAGCTTTCTTT. The encoded protein is CASSHGGRTEAFF.